Listed below are T cell receptor beta chains from one sample, sequenced in a study of blood T cell repertoires in COVID-19. Profiled with immunoSEQ multiplex PCR; TCRdb holds only in-frame clones, not every one. The sample consists of 150,000 to 200,000 clones, 65% to 85% of them appearing once. Sequencing was done on a sample of peripheral blood. These receptors were collected from a woman older than 75 with acute or convalescent COVID-19. The CDR3 runs from the conserved cysteine through the conserved F or W. D genes are given only for firm matches. Only part of the rows carry a size: once, few, many, or a class if the clone is expanded.

TRBD1 TRBJ2-7 TRBV4-1 . CASSQPGQGVAYEQYF TGCGCCAGCAGCCAACCGGGACAGGGTGTTGCATACGAGCAGTACTTC
TRBD2 TRBJ2-2 TRBV5-6 . CASSLIPGGTGELFF TGTGCCAGCAGCCTGATCCCGGGGGGAACCGGGGAGCTGTTTTTT
TRBD1 TRBJ1-2 TRBV29-1 . CSVEDRDRVFYTF TGCAGCGTTGAAGATAGGGACAGGGTCTTTTACACCTTC
. TRBJ1-5 TRBV6-5 few CASSTDSYSNQPQHF TGTGCCAGCAGTACGGACAGCTATAGCAATCAGCCCCAGCATTTT
TRBD1 TRBJ2-7 TRBV28 . CASSSPGTGAHEQYF TGTGCCAGCAGTTCCCCCGGGACAGGGGCCCACGAGCAGTACTTC
. TRBJ2-1 TRBV5-1 . CASSLGGDFYNEQFF TGCGCCAGCAGCTTGGGCGGGGACTTCTACAATGAGCAGTTCTTC
. TRBJ1-3 TRBV24-1 . CATSDPGVIGNTIYF TGTGCCACCAGTGACCCAGGGGTAATTGGAAACACCATATATTTT
. TRBJ2-7 TRBV18 . CASSPRGGASLTNEQYF TGTGCCAGCTCACCCCGAGGAGGGGCTTCGCTAACGAACGAGCAGTACTTC
. TRBJ1-1 TRBV7-2 . CASSSGQMNTEAFF TGTGCCAGCAGCTCGGGACAAATGAACACTGAAGCTTTCTTT
. TRBJ1-6 TRBV6-5 . CASRDLTRDWSPLHF TGTGCCAGCAGGGACCTAACCAGGGATTGGTCGCCCCTCCACTTT
. TRBJ1-5 TRBV19 . CASRGRDYSNQPQHF TGTGCCAGTCGGGGGAGGGACTATAGCAATCAGCCCCAGCATTTT